This T cell receptor beta chain was recorded in a study of PD-1 blockade in classical Hodgkin lymphoma. Whole-study findings and limits: The authors have not defined what causes the repertoire differences, possibly disease activity or prior therapy. Relative to healthy donors, newly diagnosed patients reportedly had lower baseline TCR diversity, which was reported as lower still in relapsed/refractory patients.

In regard to this clone: Its antigen is currently unknown.

Libraries were prepared by immunoSEQ multiplex PCR; TCRdb keeps only in-frame clonotypes and omits some of them. The sample contains tens of thousands of clones, just over 90% of which appear only once. V shed 6 bases and J 4 bases; nucleotides not matched to a gene: 8. The CDR3 is 14 amino acids. Germline V gene data show CDR1 as SGHTS and CDR2 as YDEGEE. Specified time point: newly diagnosed, previously untreated cHL patient sample. Comparators were PBMCs taken from newly diagnosed, untreated classical Hodgkin lymphoma. The V and J genes are TRBV5-8 and TRBJ1-1; 8 bases line up with TRBD1. The sample comprised peripheral blood mononuclear cells (PBMCs). This TCR derives from a human donor with classical Hodgkin lymphoma. The CDR3 reads CASKTTGVGTEAFF. The CDR3 DNA follows: TGTGCCAGCAAGACGACAGGGGTTGGCACTGAAGCTTTCTTT.